A selection of T cell receptor beta chains follows, all from one sample in a study of regulatory T cells in long-lasting Graves disease. TCRdb redid the calling of the multiplex PCR reads with MiXCR, one entry per CDR3 protein. The sample yields almost 450,000 distinct CDR3 sequences, roughly 15% seen once. The sample was also reused in another study, on T cells in Graves' hyperthyroidism and ophthalmopathy.

The sequenced sample was peripheral blood mononuclear cells (PBMCs), obtained at new diagnosis, from a patient treated with antithyroid drugs. Receptor source: a woman aged 25 to 39 with Graves disease. CDR3s include the opening cysteine and the closing phenylalanine or tryptophan. Fields, in order: clone size, CDR3 length, V gene, D gene, J gene, CDR3 protein, CDR3 DNA. The D gene is left open where the match is weak. Some rows have no size entry. The others give once, few or many, or a class for an expanded clone.

few,15,TRBV19,.,TRBJ2-7,CASSIVGTTTYEQYF,TGTGCCAGTAGTATCGTCGGGACCACGACCTACGAGCAGTACTTC
many,15,TRBV9,TRBD1,TRBJ2-5,CASSVATGIEETQYF,TGTGCCAGCAGCGTAGCGACAGGGATCGAAGAGACCCAGTACTTC
many,15,TRBV7-6,TRBD2,TRBJ2-3,CASSLVGTITDTQYF,TGTGCCAGCAGCTTAGTCGGGACTATCACAGATACGCAGTATTTT
.,17,TRBV6-2/TRBV6-3,.,TRBJ2-1,CASSYWASSSSYNEQFF,TGTGCCAGCAGTTACTGGGCCAGTTCTAGCTCCTACAATGAGCAGTTCTTC
.,17,TRBV10-3,.,TRBJ2-6,CAISESLTGSRANVLTF,TGTGCCATCAGTGAGTCCTTGACAGGTTCTAGGGCCAACGTCCTGACTTTC
few,13,TRBV19,.,TRBJ2-7,CASSRSGTDEQYF,TGTGCCAGTAGTCGATCCGGGACTGACGAGCAGTACTTC
.,15,TRBV6-2/TRBV6-3,TRBD1,TRBJ1-4,CASSKSGTGFGKLFF,TGTGCCAGCAGTAAATCCGGGACAGGGTTTGGAAAACTGTTTTTT
many,20,TRBV6-5,.,TRBJ1-1,CASSLFPRWRGANLNTEAFF,TGTGCCAGCAGTTTGTTCCCCAGATGGAGGGGGGCTAACTTGAACACTGAAGCTTTCTTT
few,16,TRBV6-1,.,TRBJ2-1,CASRSLSLAKYNEQFF,TGTGCCAGCAGATCTCTGTCACTAGCTAAGTACAATGAGCAGTTCTTC
many,15,TRBV7-2,TRBD2,TRBJ2-7,CASSFSGGGPREQYF,TGTGCCAGCAGCTTCTCTGGGGGAGGGCCCCGCGAGCAGTACTTC
.,15,TRBV19,TRBD1,TRBJ2-7,CASSPRDRASYEQYF,TGTGCCAGTAGTCCCCGGGACAGGGCGTCCTACGAGCAGTACTTC
many,15,TRBV6-5,TRBD1,TRBJ2-7,CASSYSLGQPYEQYF,TGTGCCAGCAGTTACTCGTTGGGACAGCCCTACGAGCAGTACTTC
many,18,TRBV28,.,TRBJ2-3,CASSPPVAGPFGADTQYF,TGTGCCAGCAGTCCACCAGTTGCGGGGCCTTTTGGGGCAGATACGCAGTATTTT
many,16,TRBV30,TRBD2,TRBJ2-2,CAWSRGTRLNTGELFF,TGTGCCTGGAGTAGGGGGACTAGGTTGAACACCGGGGAGCTGTTTTTT
many,14,TRBV9,.,TRBJ2-3,CASSVVGNTDTQYF,TGTGCCAGCAGCGTAGTAGGTAACACGGATACGCAGTATTTT
few,11,TRBV6-1,.,TRBJ2-1,CASRRSFDQLF,TGTGCCAGCAGGCGGTCCTTCGATCAGCTCTTC
many,14,TRBV2,TRBD2,TRBJ2-1,CASLLAGVSSEQFF,TGTGCCAGCCTACTAGCGGGAGTGAGTAGTGAGCAGTTCTTC
.,13,TRBV12-3/TRBV12-4,TRBD1,TRBJ2-7,CASRQGAEGRKYF,TGTGCCAGCAGGCAGGGGGCGGAGGGCCGCAAGTACTTC
once,20,TRBV9,TRBD2,TRBJ2-1,CASSLEGLAGGVGSYNEQFF,TGTGCCAGCAGCCTCGAGGGACTAGCGGGGGGGGTGGGGTCCTACAATGAGCAGTTCTTC
few,19,TRBV29-1,TRBD2,TRBJ2-5,CSVDDPGTSEISVMETQYF,TGCAGCGTTGATGACCCCGGGACTAGCGAGATAAGTGTCATGGAGACCCAGTACTTC
.,14,TRBV6-1,TRBD1,TRBJ2-1,CASSNRGPYNEQFF,TGTGCCAGCAGTAACAGGGGACCTTACAATGAGCAGTTCTTC
many,13,TRBV27,.,TRBJ1-2,CASSLWAGYGYTF,TGTGCCAGCAGTTTATGGGCAGGCTATGGCTACACCTTC
many,15,TRBV11-2,TRBD1,TRBJ1-1,CASSLAGQTNTEAFF,TGTGCCAGCAGCTTAGCGGGACAGACAAACACTGAAGCTTTCTTT
many,17,TRBV20-1,.,TRBJ2-1,CSASGTPRRGPYNEQFF,TGCAGTGCTTCCGGGACTCCTCGACGAGGCCCCTACAATGAGCAGTTCTTC